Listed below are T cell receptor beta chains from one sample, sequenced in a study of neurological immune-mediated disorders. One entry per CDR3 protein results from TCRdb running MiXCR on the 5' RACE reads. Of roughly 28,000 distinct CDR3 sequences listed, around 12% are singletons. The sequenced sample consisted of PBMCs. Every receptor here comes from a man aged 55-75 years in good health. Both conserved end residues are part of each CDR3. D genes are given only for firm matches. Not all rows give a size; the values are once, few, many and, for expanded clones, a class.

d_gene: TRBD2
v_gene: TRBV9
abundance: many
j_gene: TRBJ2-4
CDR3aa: CASSVGISGGYIQYF
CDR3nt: TGTGCCAGCAGCGTAGGGATTAGCGGGGGATACATTCAGTACTTC

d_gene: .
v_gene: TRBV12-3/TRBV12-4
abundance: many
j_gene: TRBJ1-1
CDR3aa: CASSFGQGEHTEAFF
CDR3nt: TGTGCCAGCAGTTTTGGGCAGGGTGAGCACACTGAAGCTTTCTTT

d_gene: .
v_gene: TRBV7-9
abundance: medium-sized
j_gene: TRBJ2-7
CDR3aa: CASSTPLGEQYF
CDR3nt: TGTGCCAGCAGTACACCCCTTGGGGAGCAGTACTTC

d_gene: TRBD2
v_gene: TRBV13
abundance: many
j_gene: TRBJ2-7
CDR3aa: CASSLHMTSGRYEQYF
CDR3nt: TGTGCCAGCAGCTTACATATGACTAGCGGGAGGTACGAGCAGTACTTC

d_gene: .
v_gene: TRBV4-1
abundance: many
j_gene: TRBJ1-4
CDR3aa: CASSGTQPDEKLFF
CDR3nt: TGCGCCAGCAGTGGTACACAACCTGATGAAAAACTGTTTTTT

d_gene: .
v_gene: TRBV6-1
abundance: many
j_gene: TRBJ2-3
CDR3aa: CASSEGSARRVADTQYF
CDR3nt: TGTGCCAGCAGTGAAGGTAGCGCCCGTCGGGTCGCAGATACGCAGTATTTT

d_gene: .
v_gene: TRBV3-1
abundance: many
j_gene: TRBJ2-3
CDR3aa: CASSQGLGVTDTQYF
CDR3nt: TGTGCCAGCAGCCAAGGATTGGGAGTCACAGATACGCAGTATTTT

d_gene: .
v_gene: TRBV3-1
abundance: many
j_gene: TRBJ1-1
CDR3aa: CASSQRGGNTEAFF
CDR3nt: TGTGCCAGCAGCCAAAGGGGTGGGAACACTGAAGCTTTCTTT

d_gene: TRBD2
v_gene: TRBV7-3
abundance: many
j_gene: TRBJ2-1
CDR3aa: CASSLKVGTTSHEQFF
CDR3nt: TGTGCCAGCAGCTTAAAAGTTGGGACTACCTCCCATGAGCAGTTCTTC

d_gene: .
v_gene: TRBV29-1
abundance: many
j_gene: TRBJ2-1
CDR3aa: CSVEGGRGGGGNEQFF
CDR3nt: TGCAGCGTTGAAGGGGGGAGAGGGGGAGGAGGCAATGAGCAGTTCTTC

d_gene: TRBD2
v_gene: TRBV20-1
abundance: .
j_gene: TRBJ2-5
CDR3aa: CSASGGAYKETQYF
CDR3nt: TGCAGTGCTAGCGGGGGGGCTTACAAAGAGACCCAGTACTTC

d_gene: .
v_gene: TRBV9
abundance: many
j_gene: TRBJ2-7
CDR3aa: CASSPRDSYSEQYF
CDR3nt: TGTGCCAGCAGCCCCCGGGACTCCTACTCCGAGCAGTACTTC

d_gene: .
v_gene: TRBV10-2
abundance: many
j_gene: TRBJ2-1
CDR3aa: CASKIDSYNEQFF
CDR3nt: TGCGCCAGCAAGATAGACAGTTACAATGAGCAGTTCTTC

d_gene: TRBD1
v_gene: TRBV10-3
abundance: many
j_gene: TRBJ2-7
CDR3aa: CAITRDRGPYEQYF
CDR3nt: TGTGCCATCACTCGGGACAGGGGTCCCTACGAGCAGTACTTC

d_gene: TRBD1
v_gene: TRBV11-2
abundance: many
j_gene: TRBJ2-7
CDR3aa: CASGTGVYEQYF
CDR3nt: TGTGCCAGCGGCACAGGGGTCTACGAGCAGTACTTC

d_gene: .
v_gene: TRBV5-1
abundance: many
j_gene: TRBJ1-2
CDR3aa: CASSLAPGGRDYGYTF
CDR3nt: TGCGCCAGCAGCTTGGCCCCCGGGGGGCGAGACTATGGCTACACCTTC

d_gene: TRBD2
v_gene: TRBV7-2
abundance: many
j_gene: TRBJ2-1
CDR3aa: CASSGAGGSYNEQFF
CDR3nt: TGTGCCAGCAGCGGGGCGGGGGGCTCCTACAATGAGCAGTTCTTC

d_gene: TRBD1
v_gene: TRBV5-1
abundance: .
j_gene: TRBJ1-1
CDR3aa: CASPLQQGARVEAFF
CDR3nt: TGCGCCAGCCCACTACAACAGGGGGCGAGAGTTGAAGCTTTCTTT

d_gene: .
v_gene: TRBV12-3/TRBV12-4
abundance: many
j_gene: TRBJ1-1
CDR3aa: CASSLGRRWGTEAFF
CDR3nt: TGTGCCAGCAGTTTGGGGCGGAGGTGGGGTACTGAAGCTTTCTTT

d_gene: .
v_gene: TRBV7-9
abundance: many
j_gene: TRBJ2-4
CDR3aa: CASSLESREIQYF
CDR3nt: TGTGCCAGCAGCTTAGAATCCAGGGAGATCCAGTACTTC

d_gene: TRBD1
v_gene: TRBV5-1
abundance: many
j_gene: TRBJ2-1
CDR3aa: CASGYGVQGAEQFF
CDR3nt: TGCGCCAGCGGCTATGGAGTGCAGGGGGCTGAGCAGTTCTTC

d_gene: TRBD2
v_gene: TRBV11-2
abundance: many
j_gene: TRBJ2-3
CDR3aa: CASSFVGGMASTDTQYF
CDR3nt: TGTGCCAGCAGCTTCGTGGGGGGGATGGCTAGCACAGATACGCAGTATTTT

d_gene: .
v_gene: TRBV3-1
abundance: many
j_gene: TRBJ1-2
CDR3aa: CASSQEGYYGYTF
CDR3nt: TGTGCCAGCAGCCAAGAAGGTTACTATGGCTACACCTTC

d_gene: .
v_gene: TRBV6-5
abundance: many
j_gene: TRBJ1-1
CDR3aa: CASSYGGDTEAFF
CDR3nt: TGTGCCAGCAGTTACGGCGGGGACACTGAAGCTTTCTTT

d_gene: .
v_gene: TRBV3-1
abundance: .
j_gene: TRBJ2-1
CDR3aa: CASNQSDTKQFF
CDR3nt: TGTGCCAGCAACCAGAGTGACACCAAGCAGTTCTTC

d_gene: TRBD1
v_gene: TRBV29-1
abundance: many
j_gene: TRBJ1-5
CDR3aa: CSVRPGTGPQHF
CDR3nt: TGCAGCGTTCGGCCCGGGACAGGGCCTCAGCATTTT

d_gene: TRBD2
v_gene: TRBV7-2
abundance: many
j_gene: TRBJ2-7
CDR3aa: CASSLARGRGHEQYF
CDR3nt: TGTGCCAGCAGCTTAGCGCGCGGGAGAGGACACGAGCAGTACTTC

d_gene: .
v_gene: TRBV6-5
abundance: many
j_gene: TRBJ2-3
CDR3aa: CASSQLRGETDTQYF
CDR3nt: TGTGCCAGCAGTCAACTCAGGGGAGAGACAGATACGCAGTATTTT

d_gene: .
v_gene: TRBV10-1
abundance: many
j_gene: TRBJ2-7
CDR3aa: CASSESRTDSYEQYF
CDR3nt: TGCGCCAGCAGTGAGTCAAGGACTGACTCCTACGAGCAGTACTTC

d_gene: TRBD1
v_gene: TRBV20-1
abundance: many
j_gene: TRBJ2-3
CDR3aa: CSAQTGVWDTQYF
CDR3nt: TGCAGTGCCCAGACAGGGGTGTGGGATACGCAGTATTTT

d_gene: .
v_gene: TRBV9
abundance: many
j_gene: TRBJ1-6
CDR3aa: CASTLGGSYNSPLHF
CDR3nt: TGTGCCAGCACCCTCGGAGGCTCCTATAATTCACCCCTCCACTTT

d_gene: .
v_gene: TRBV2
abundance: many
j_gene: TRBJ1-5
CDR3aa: CASSEQASRPQHF
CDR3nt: TGTGCCAGCAGTGAACAGGCAAGTCGGCCCCAGCATTTT

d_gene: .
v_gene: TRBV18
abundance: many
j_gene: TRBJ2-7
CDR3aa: CASSPARDYEQYF
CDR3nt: TGTGCCAGCTCACCGGCCAGAGACTACGAGCAGTACTTC

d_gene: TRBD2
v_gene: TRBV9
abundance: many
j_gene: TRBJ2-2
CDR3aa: CASSPGTGRGTGELFF
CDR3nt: TGTGCCAGCAGCCCCGGGACGGGGCGGGGGACCGGGGAGCTGTTTTTT

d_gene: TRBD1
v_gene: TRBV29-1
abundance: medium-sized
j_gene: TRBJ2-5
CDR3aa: CSAPATGTEETQYF
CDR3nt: TGCAGCGCCCCCGCCACCGGGACAGAAGAGACCCAGTACTTC

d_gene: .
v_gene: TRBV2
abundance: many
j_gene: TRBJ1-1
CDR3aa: CASSERNRYTEAFF
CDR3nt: TGTGCCAGCAGTGAAAGGAACAGATACACTGAAGCTTTCTTT

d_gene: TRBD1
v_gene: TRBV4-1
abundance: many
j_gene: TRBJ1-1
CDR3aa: CASSSRDRGRTEAFF
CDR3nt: TGCGCCAGCAGCAGCCGGGACAGGGGGCGGACTGAAGCTTTCTTT

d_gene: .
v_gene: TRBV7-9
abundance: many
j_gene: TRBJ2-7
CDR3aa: CASSFKGSYEQYF
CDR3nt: TGTGCCAGCAGCTTTAAGGGATCCTACGAGCAGTACTTC

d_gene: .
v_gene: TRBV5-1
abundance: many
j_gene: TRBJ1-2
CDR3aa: CASSLAGGVNYGYTF
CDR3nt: TGCGCCAGCAGCTTGGCCGGGGGCGTTAACTATGGCTACACCTTC

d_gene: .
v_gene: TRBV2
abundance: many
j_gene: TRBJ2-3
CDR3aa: CASANEGTDTQYF
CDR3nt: TGTGCCAGCGCAAACGAGGGCACAGATACGCAGTATTTT

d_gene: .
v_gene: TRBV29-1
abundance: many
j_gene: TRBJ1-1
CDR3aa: CSVEDLLQGNTEAFF
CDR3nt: TGCAGCGTTGAAGATCTTTTACAGGGAAACACTGAAGCTTTCTTT

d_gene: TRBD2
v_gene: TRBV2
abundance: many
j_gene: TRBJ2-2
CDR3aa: CASRGLANTGELFF
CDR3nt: TGTGCCAGCAGAGGACTAGCGAACACCGGGGAGCTGTTTTTT

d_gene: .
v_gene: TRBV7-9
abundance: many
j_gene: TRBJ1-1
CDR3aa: CASSLDRGTEAFF
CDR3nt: TGTGCCAGCAGCTTAGATCGAGGCACTGAAGCTTTCTTT

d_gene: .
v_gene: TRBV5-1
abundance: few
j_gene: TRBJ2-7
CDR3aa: CASSLEVGTPYQYF
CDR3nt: TGCGCCAGCAGCTTGGAAGTGGGGACCCCGTACCAGTACTTC

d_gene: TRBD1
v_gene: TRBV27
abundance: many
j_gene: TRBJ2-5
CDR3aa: CASSLRTGESQETQYF
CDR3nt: TGTGCCAGCAGTTTGCGGACAGGGGAAAGCCAAGAGACCCAGTACTTC

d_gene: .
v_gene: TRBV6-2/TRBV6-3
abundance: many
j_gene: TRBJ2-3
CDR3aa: CASSWDKVGLAFATDTQYF
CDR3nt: TGTGCCAGCAGTTGGGACAAAGTGGGACTCGCATTCGCCACAGATACGCAGTATTTT

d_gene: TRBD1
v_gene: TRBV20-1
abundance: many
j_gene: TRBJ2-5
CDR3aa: CSARKTGSETQYF
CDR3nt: TGCAGTGCTAGGAAGACAGGGAGTGAGACCCAGTACTTC

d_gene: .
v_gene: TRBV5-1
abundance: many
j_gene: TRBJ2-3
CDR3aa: CASSLSGDTQYF
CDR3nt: TGCGCCAGCAGCTTGAGTGGAGATACGCAGTATTTT

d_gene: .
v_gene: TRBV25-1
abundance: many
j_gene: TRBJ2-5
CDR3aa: CASSEWSGRETQYF
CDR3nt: TGTGCCAGCAGTGAATGGTCCGGTCGGGAGACCCAGTACTTC

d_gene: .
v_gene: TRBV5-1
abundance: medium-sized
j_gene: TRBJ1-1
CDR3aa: CDQPTGSDKNTEAFF
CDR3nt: TGCGACCAGCCAACAGGGAGCGATAAGAACACTGAAGCTTTCTTT